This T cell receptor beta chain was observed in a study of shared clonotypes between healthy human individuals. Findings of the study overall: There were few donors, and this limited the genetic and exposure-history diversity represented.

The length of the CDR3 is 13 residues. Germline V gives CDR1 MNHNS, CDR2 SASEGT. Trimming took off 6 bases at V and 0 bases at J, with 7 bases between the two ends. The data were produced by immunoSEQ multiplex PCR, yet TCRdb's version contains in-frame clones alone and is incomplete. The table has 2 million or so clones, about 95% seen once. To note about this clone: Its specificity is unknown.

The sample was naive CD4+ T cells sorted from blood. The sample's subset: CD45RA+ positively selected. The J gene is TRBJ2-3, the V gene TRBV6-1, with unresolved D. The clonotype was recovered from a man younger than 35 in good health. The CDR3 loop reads CASRVRSTDTQYF. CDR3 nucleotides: TGTGCCAGCAGAGTAAGGAGCACAGATACGCAGTATTTT.